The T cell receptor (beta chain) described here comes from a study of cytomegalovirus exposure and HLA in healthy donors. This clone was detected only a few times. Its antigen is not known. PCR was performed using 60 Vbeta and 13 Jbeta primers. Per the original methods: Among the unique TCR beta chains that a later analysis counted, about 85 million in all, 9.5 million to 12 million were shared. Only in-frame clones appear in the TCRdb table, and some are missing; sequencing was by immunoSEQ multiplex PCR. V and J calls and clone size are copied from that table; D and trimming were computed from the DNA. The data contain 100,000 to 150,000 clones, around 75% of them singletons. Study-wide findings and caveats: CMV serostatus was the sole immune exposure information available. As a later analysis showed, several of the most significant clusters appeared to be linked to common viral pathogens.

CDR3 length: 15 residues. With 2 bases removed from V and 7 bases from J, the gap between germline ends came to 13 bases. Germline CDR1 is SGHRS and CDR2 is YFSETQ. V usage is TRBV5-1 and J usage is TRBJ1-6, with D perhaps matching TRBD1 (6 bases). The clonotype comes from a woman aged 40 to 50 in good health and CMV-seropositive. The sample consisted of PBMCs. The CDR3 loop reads CASSLGAGENSPLHF. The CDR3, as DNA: TGCGCCAGCAGCTTAGGCGCAGGGGAAAATTCACCCCTCCACTTT.